This T cell receptor beta chain derives from a study of identical twins. Study-wide results and caveats: Zero-insertion analyses were open to partial confounding by invariant MAIT and iNKT cells.

This clonotype was recorded many times. Its target is unknown. The ends were cut back, 2 bases at V and 6 bases at J, with 12 bases in the middle. Germline CDR1 SGHRS, CDR2 YFSETQ. The CDR3 sequence is 15 residues long. After template switching added a universal primer site, the resulting cDNA carried unique molecular identifiers. TCRdb called the 5' RACE reads again in MiXCR, with one record for every CDR3 protein. The sample lists about 520,000 distinct CDR3 sequences, 20% to 25% occurring once. In addition, the sample was reused for a study of T cells expressing NK-cell markers. This second study says: More than 5 donors carried dominant NKG2C+ clonotypes that made up roughly 1.0-8% of their CD8+ T cells.

The rearrangement links TRBV5-1 to TRBJ1-6; the D is unclear. Material for sequencing was CD4+ T cells sorted from blood. This TCR came from a woman aged 18 to 35 in good health. The CDR3 loop reads CASSFGRQSNSPLHF. In nucleotides, the CDR3 is TGCGCCAGCAGCTTTGGACGGCAGAGTAATTCACCCCTCCACTTT.